Listed below are T cell receptor beta chains from one sample, sequenced in a study of cytomegalovirus exposure and HLA in healthy donors. Using immunoSEQ multiplex PCR, the repertoire was profiled, and TCRdb retains in-frame clones only, with some absent. Of tens of thousands of clones detected, about 81% appear once; the ten largest clones hold roughly 2%. Sequenced input: PBMCs. These receptors all come from a man between 18 and 35 years old in good health and CMV-seronegative. CDR3s include the opening cysteine and the closing phenylalanine or tryptophan. The D gene is left open where the match is weak. Where a row states a size, it is once, few, many or the class of an expanded clone; other rows omit it.

j_call clone_size cdr3_length v_call d_call cdr3_nt cdr3_aa
TRBJ1-3 - 11 TRBV4-1 - TGCGCCAGCCTCTCTGGAAACACCATATATTTT CASLSGNTIYF
TRBJ1-1 - 12 TRBV5-6 - TGTGCCAGCAGCATGGCTAGAACTGAAGCTTTCTTT CASSMARTEAFF
TRBJ1-2 - 15 TRBV30 TRBD1 TGTGCCTGGGGTCGGGGACAGGGTCCTAAATATGGCTACACCTTC CAWGRGQGPKYGYTF
TRBJ2-7 - 14 TRBV6-6 TRBD1 TGTGCCAGCAGTTACTCGCGACAGGGCTACGAGCAGTACTTC CASSYSRQGYEQYF
TRBJ2-1 - 15 TRBV15 TRBD1 TGTGCCACCAGCACGAACAGGGGTTCCTACAATGAGCAGTTCTTC CATSTNRGSYNEQFF
TRBJ2-3 - 17 TRBV4-3 TRBD2 TGCGCCAGCAGCCAAGATAGGGCGGGAGGGCCCACAGATACGCAGTATTTT CASSQDRAGGPTDTQYF
TRBJ2-7 - 14 TRBV13 - TGTGCCAGCAGCTCTGAGACAGGAAGAGACGAGCAGTACTTC CASSSETGRDEQYF
TRBJ2-3 - 11 TRBV27 - TGTGCCACCGGGATCACAGATACGCAGTATTTT CATGITDTQYF
TRBJ1-1 - 11 TRBV20-1 - TGCAGTGCTAGTAGGGGTGCTGAAGCTTTCTTT CSASRGAEAFF
TRBJ2-2 - 13 TRBV28 TRBD1 TGTGCCAGCACCGAGACAGGGACAATTGGGCTGTTTTTT CASTETGTIGLFF
TRBJ2-2 - 13 TRBV29-1 - TGCAGCGTTGATGGCTTATCTGCCGGGGAGCTGTTTTTT CSVDGLSAGELFF
TRBJ2-5 - 18 TRBV7-8 TRBD2 TGTGCCAGCAGCTACGGACTAGCGGGAGGGTCTTGGCAAGAGACCCAGTACTTC CASSYGLAGGSWQETQYF
TRBJ1-2 - 11 TRBV27 - TGTGCCAGCAGGTACAGAGATGGCTACACCTTC CASRYRDGYTF
TRBJ1-2 - 16 TRBV19 TRBD1 TGTGCCAGTAGCCCCTTCACAGGGGACAGCTCCTATGGCTACACCTTC CASSPFTGDSSYGYTF
TRBJ2-5 - 17 TRBV5-6 TRBD2 TGTGCCAGCAGCTTGGGACTAGCGGGAGTGGGCCAAGAGACCCAGTACTTC CASSLGLAGVGQETQYF
TRBJ1-1 - 13 TRBV10-1 - TGCGCCAGCAGTGACTGGGGGGAAACTGAAGCTTTCTTT CASSDWGETEAFF
TRBJ1-1 once 15 TRBV28 - TGTGCCAGCAGTCTCCTCCGGGGGAAGGGCGCTGAAGCTTTCTTT CASSLLRGKGAEAFF
TRBJ2-3 - 12 TRBV7-9 - TGTGCCAGCAGCCCTGACTTCGGGACGCAGTATTTT CASSPDFGTQYF
TRBJ1-5 - 13 TRBV6-5 - TGTGCCAGCAGGGACAACCTCAATCAGCCCCAGCATTTT CASRDNLNQPQHF
TRBJ1-2 - 14 TRBV5-1 TRBD1 TGCGCCAGCAGCGACGGGACAGCAAACTATGGCTACACCTTC CASSDGTANYGYTF
TRBJ2-7 - 16 TRBV7-9 TRBD2 TGTGCCAGCAGCTTAGCTCAACTAGCGGGAGGATACGAGCAGTACTTC CASSLAQLAGGYEQYF
TRBJ1-6 - 14 TRBV7-8 - TGTGCCGTTCAAAGGACAGAGTATAATTCACCCCTCCACTTT CAVQRTEYNSPLHF
TRBJ2-7 - 16 TRBV27 TRBD2 TGTGCCAGCAGTTTAGTTAGGGCTAGCGGGAGCAACGAGCAGTACTTC CASSLVRASGSNEQYF
TRBJ1-1 - 13 TRBV5-1 - TGCGCCAGCAGCGGGGGGGGGAACACTGAAGCTTTCTTT CASSGGGNTEAFF
TRBJ2-2 once 14 TRBV10-2 - TGCGCCAGCCGCGGCCCCGGCCCCACCGGGGAGCTGTTTTTT CASRGPGPTGELFF
TRBJ1-1 - 15 TRBV25-1 - TGTGCCAGCAGTGCCATGGACAGCCGGAACACTGAAGCTTTCTTT CASSAMDSRNTEAFF
TRBJ2-1 - 14 TRBV27 - TGTGCCAGCAGACCTTCACAGTTCTACAATGAGCAGTTCTTC CASRPSQFYNEQFF
TRBJ2-6 - 17 TRBV5-1 TRBD2 TGCGCCAGCAGCCCCAGAGCGGGAGATTCTGGGGCCAACGTCCTGACTTTC CASSPRAGDSGANVLTF
TRBJ1-1 - 13 TRBV6-1 - TGTGCCAGCAGTGACGCCTCAGGCACTGAAGCTTTCTTT CASSDASGTEAFF
TRBJ2-7 once 16 TRBV7-9 TRBD1 TGTGCCAGCAGACCTAGACAGGGAAACTTATCTCCCGAGCAGTACTTC CASRPRQGNLSPEQYF
TRBJ2-7 - 12 TRBV29-1 - TGCAGCGTTGAGACAGACTCCTACGAGCAGTACTTC CSVETDSYEQYF
TRBJ1-1 - 14 TRBV29-1 - TGCAGCGTTACACGGGGGGCCATGAACACTGAAGCTTTCTTT CSVTRGAMNTEAFF
TRBJ2-3 - 13 TRBV30 TRBD2 TGTGCCTGGAGTCAGCGGGAGAGAGATACGCAGTATTTT CAWSQRERDTQYF